A single sample gave rise to the 25 T cell receptor beta chains below, sequenced in a study of cytomegalovirus exposure and HLA in healthy donors. Researchers ran the PCR with 60 Vbeta and 13 Jbeta primers. Using immunoSEQ multiplex PCR, the repertoire was profiled, and TCRdb retains in-frame clones only, with some absent. The data contain about 120,000 clones, approximately 80% of them singletons. The sequenced sample consisted of PBMCs. All receptors derive from a man aged 45-65 years in good health and CMV-seropositive.

This chain links TRBV10-2 with TRBJ1-2, with 8 bases identical to TRBD1. This CDR3 spans 15 amino acids. Germline V gene lookup returns CDR1 WSHSY and CDR2 SAAADI. Trimming cost V 3 bases and J 4 bases; bases outside gene matches: 7. The CDR3, as DNA: TGCGCCAGCAGTGATTGGGCAGGGGGCGCCTATGGCTACACCTTC. Its translation is CASSDWAGGAYGYTF.

DNA for the CDR3: TGTGCCAGCAGTTCCCGGGTTGGCACTGAAGCTTTCTTT. Translating it yields CASSSRVGTEAFF. V gene TRBV6-5 combines with J gene TRBJ1-1; unclear D gene. CDR1 MNHEY and CDR2 SVGAGI come from the germline V gene. The germline V and J ends were trimmed by 4 bases and 4 bases, with 10 bases remaining between them. The CDR3 runs 13 residues.

The rearrangement uses TRBV4-3 and TRBJ2-7, with 9 positions matching TRBD1. The CDR3 has 15 residues. Losses at the gene ends were 4 bases for V and 1 base for J; bases not matched to a gene: 5. From germline, CDR1 is LGHNA and CDR2 YSLEER. The chain's CDR3 is CASSRDRGMSYEQYF. The CDR3 bases are TGCGCCAGCAGCCGAGACAGGGGGATGTCCTACGAGCAGTACTTC.

Of note for this clone: At one boundary the junction diverges from the germline segment, which might be a read error. The chain carries TRBV7-7 and TRBJ2-7, with D tentatively TRBD1 (5 bases). The CDR3 length is 15 residues. Germline assignment: CDR1 SSHAT and CDR2 FNYEAQ (reference sequence). This chain's CDR3 is CASRSGIPHSYEQYF. The DNA of the CDR3 is TGTGCTAGCAGGTCAGGGATTCCCCACTCCTACGAGCAGTACTTC.

This CDR3 is CASSEQGAYSPLHF. In DNA form, the CDR3 reads TGTGCCAGCAGCGAACAGGGGGCTTATTCACCCCTCCACTTT. V and J are TRBV9 and TRBJ1-6, with 9 bases identical to TRBD1. The germline V gene has CDR1 SGDLS and CDR2 YYNGEE. With V trimmed by 3 bases and J by 8 bases, 3 bases remained unmatched. This CDR3 comprises 14 residues.

The V call is TRBV2, the J call TRBJ1-2; 7 bases fit TRBD1. The V gene's germline CDR1 is SNHLY and CDR2 FYNNEI. This CDR3 has 12 amino acids. V was pared by 3 bases and J by 7 bases, with 2 bases of the junction left unmatched. Here the CDR3 DNA reads TGTGCCAGCAGTGAGACAGGGCTTGGCTACACCTTC. Encoded protein: CASSETGLGYTF.

This chain connects TRBV6-1 to TRBJ1-1, with D possibly TRBD1 on 6 matching bases. The length of the CDR3 is 14 residues. V was pared by 4 bases and J by 1 base, with 10 bases between. The germline V gene encodes CDR1 MNHNS and CDR2 SASEGT. The CDR3 spells CASSADRSNTEAFF. The CDR3 bases are TGTGCCAGCAGTGCTGACAGGTCGAACACTGAAGCTTTCTTT.

The rearrangement links TRBV6-5 to TRBJ2-7, with 7 positions matching TRBD1. The germline V gene encodes CDR1 MNHEY and CDR2 SVGAGI. V lost 6 bases, J lost 1 base, and 6 bases stayed unmatched. There are 14 residues in the CDR3. This chain's CDR3 is CASSQGGLSYEQYF. As DNA, the CDR3 is TGTGCCAGCAGCCAAGGGGGCCTATCCTACGAGCAGTACTTC.

V and J are TRBV4-1 and TRBJ1-1; 7 positions agree with TRBD1. Germline V gene data show CDR1 as MGHRA and CDR2 as YSYEKL. Trimming took 4 bases from V and 0 from J; bases not matched to a gene: 2. The CDR3 runs 14 residues. The CDR3 nucleotides are TGCGCCAGCAGCCGCCAGGGGGTGAACACTGAAGCTTTCTTT. This gives the protein CASSRQGVNTEAFF.

The V call is TRBV9, the J call TRBJ1-2, with D tentatively TRBD1 (6 bases). This CDR3 region has 17 residues. Germline CDR1 SGDLS, CDR2 YYNGEE. Between the trimmed V and J ends, which lost 3 bases and 0 bases, there was a span of 18 bases. The CDR3 DNA sequence: TGTGCCAGCAGCGCTGTCAAAACAGGGACCCCTAACTATGGCTACACCTTC. It translates to CASSAVKTGTPNYGYTF.

The V and J genes are TRBV5-1 and TRBJ1-4; 11 bases agree with TRBD1. J lost 7 bases, V lost 4 bases, and 3 bases had no gene match. Looked up from germline, CDR1 is SGHRS and CDR2 is YFSETQ. The CDR3 is made up of 14 amino acids. CDR3 DNA sequence: TGCGCCAGCAGCCCCGGGACAGGGGGTGAAAAACTGTTTTTT. Its protein product is CASSPGTGGEKLFF.

This sequence joins TRBV2 and TRBJ1-2, with D tentatively TRBD1 (5 bases). This CDR3 is built from 12 residues. Germline values: CDR1 SNHLY, CDR2 FYNNEI. V shed 5 bases and J shed 7 bases, with 11 bases lying between them. CDR3 protein: CASSYRRGGYTF. CDR3 nucleotide sequence: TGTGCCAGCAGTTACAGGAGAGGTGGCTACACCTTC.

This rearrangement joins TRBV2 to TRBJ1-2; D is unclear. Germline V gene sequence: CDR1 SNHLY, CDR2 FYNNEI. V was clipped by 5 bases and J by 7 bases, with 8 bases between them. There are 11 residues in the CDR3. The CDR3 nucleotides are TGTGCCAGCAGTTCAACTAGTGGCTACACCTTC. Translating gives CASSSTSGYTF.

The chain carries TRBV10-3 and TRBJ1-1, with D possibly being TRBD1 (6 bases). Looked up from germline, CDR1 is ENHRY and CDR2 is SYGVKD. This CDR3 contains 14 residues. Trimming pared 6 bases from V and 7 bases from J, leaving 18 bases between. CDR3 in DNA: TGTGCCATCAGACGAGGGGGGGGCTCGGGTGAAGCTTTCTTT. Residues: CAIRRGGGSGEAFF.

Here the CDR3 DNA reads TGCAGCGTATCGTTGGGGGGTCCCACTGAAGCTTTCTTT. Protein: CSVSLGGPTEAFF. The rearrangement uses TRBV29-1 and TRBJ1-1; D is possibly TRBD1 (5 bases). The germline V gene has CDR1 SQVTM and CDR2 ANQGSEA. CDR3 length: 13 amino acids. Trimming took off 6 bases at V and 4 bases at J, with 15 bases between the two ends.

This chain uses TRBV11-3 with TRBJ2-3, with 9 positions matching TRBD2. Germline loops: CDR1 SGHNT, CDR2 YENEEA. The CDR3 is 13 amino acids. J gave up 9 bases and V 5 bases, and 6 bases lay outside the gene matches. Here the CDR3 DNA reads TGTGCCAGCAGCCCCCATAGCGGGAGAACGCAGTATTTT. Protein product: CASSPHSGRTQYF.

The chain is built from TRBV7-2 and TRBJ1-1, with no clear D. V lost 1 base and J lost 8, with 11 bases in between. Germline values: CDR1 SGHTA, CDR2 FQGNSA. The CDR3 totals 13 residues. CDR3 protein: CASSLDEGREAFF. For the CDR3, the DNA is TGTGCCAGCAGCTTAGATGAAGGGAGGGAAGCTTTCTTT.

V gene TRBV28 combines with J gene TRBJ2-7; maybe TRBD1 (5 bases). Germline CDR1 MDHEN, CDR2 SYDVKM. The CDR3 sequence is 14 residues long. V was trimmed by 4 bases and J by 7 bases, leaving 17 bases between them. The CDR3 reads CASSSQGPRWEQYF. CDR3 nucleotide sequence: TGTGCCAGCAGTTCGCAGGGCCCTAGGTGGGAGCAGTACTTC.

The genes are TRBV4-3 and TRBJ2-1; TRBD2 matches 7 bases. Germline loops: CDR1 LGHNA, CDR2 YSLEER. This CDR3 spans 15 amino acids. The ends lost 1 base at V and 6 bases at J; junction bases unmatched: 6. CDR3 DNA: TGCGCCAGCAGCCAAGTATGGGGGACTATCAATGAGCAGTTCTTC. Translation: CASSQVWGTINEQFF.

The genes are TRBV29-1 and TRBJ2-1, with D perhaps matching TRBD1 (6 bases). Germline CDR1 is SQVTM and CDR2 is ANQGSEA. The CDR3 contains 14 residues. Trimming took 7 bases from V and 7 from J, leaving 20 bases between them. CDR3 amino acids: CSGNRDTSFNEQFF. DNA for the CDR3: TGCAGCGGCAACCGGGACACGAGTTTTAATGAGCAGTTCTTC.

The J gene is TRBJ1-2, the V gene TRBV15; 7 bases map to TRBD1. CDR1 and CDR2 from the germline V gene are LNHNV and YYDKDF (reference sequence). Trimming cost V 1 base and J 5 bases; bases outside gene matches: 1. The CDR3 is 13 residues long. CDR3 DNA: TGTGCCACCAGCAGAGCAGGGGGGTATGGCTACACCTTC. Translation gives CATSRAGGYGYTF.

This chain joins TRBV6-5 and TRBJ1-2; no reliable D call. The V end lost 5 bases, the J end lost 1 base, and 14 bases lay between the germline ends. The CDR3 contains 15 residues. Looked up from germline, CDR1 is MNHEY and CDR2 is SVGAGI. The CDR3, as DNA: TGTGCCAGCAGTCCCGGGAGCCGCTTTAACTATGGCTACACCTTC. It codes for CASSPGSRFNYGYTF.

The CDR3 DNA sequence: TGTGCCAGCAGCTTAGCCAAGGCGGGGAGCACTGAAGCTTTCTTT. Protein: CASSLAKAGSTEAFF. V usage is TRBV7-6 and J usage is TRBJ1-1; D gene ambiguous. Germline V lookup: CDR1 SGHVS, CDR2 FNYEAQ. The CDR3 extends over 15 amino acids. V was cut by 0 bases and J by 4 bases, with 12 bases left in between. Variable domain in full (rest from reference TRBV7-6 and TRBJ1-1): GAGVSQSPRYKVTKRGQDVALRCDPISGHVSLYWYRQALGQGPEFLTYFNYEAQQDKSGLPNDRFSAERPEGSISTLTIQRTEQRDSAMYRCASSLAKAGSTEAFFGQGTRLTVV.

The chain carries TRBV19 and TRBJ2-1; a weak D match, TRBD1 (6 bases). CDR3 length: 14 amino acids. Trimming shortened V by 3 bases and J by 5 bases, and 11 bases separated the two germline ends. CDR1 and CDR2 from the germline V gene are LNHDA and SQIVND (reference sequence). As DNA, the CDR3 is TGTGCCAGTAGTATGTACAGGGTTAACAATGAGCAGTTCTTC. Translating it yields CASSMYRVNNEQFF.

The rearrangement joins TRBV10-3 to TRBJ2-3, with D hard to call. CDR1 and CDR2 from the germline V gene are ENHRY and SYGVKD. Between the trimmed V and J ends, which lost 6 bases and 2 bases, there was a span of 6 bases. There are 12 residues in the CDR3. The CDR3 region has the DNA TGTGCCATCAGCGACAACACAGATACGCAGTATTTT. Translating it yields CAISDNTDTQYF.